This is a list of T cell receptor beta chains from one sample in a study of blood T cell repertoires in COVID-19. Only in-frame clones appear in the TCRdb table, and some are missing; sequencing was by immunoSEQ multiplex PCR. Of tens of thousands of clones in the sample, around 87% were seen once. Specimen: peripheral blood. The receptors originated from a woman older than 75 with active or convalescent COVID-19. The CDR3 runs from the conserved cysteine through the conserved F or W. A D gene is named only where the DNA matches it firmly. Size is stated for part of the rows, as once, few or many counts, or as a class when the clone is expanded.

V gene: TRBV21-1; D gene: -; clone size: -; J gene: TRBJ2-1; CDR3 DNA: TGTGCCAGCAGCAAGTCGGGATGGACTAGCGGGAGTTACTCCTACAATGAGCAGTTCTTC; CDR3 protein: CASSKSGWTSGSYSYNEQFF
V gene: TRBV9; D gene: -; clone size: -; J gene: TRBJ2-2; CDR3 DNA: TGTGCCAGCAGCGTAGAGCCGAACACCGGGGAGCTGTTTTTT; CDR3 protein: CASSVEPNTGELFF
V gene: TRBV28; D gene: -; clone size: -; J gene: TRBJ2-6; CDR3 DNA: TGTGCCAGCATTGGCAGGGTCCCCTCTGGGGCCAACGTCCTGACTTTC; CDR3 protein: CASIGRVPSGANVLTF
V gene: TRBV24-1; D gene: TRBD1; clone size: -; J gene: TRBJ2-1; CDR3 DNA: TGTGCCACCAGTGACACACAGGGGGCAGCCTACAATGAGCAGTTCTTC; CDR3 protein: CATSDTQGAAYNEQFF
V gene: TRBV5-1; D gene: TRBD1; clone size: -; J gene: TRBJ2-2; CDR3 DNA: TGCGCCAGCAGCGGAACAGGGGTTGGGCACACCGGGGAGCTGTTTTTT; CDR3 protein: CASSGTGVGHTGELFF
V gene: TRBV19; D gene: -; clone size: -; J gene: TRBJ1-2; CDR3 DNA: TGTGCCAGTAGTAAGGGGATATACTATGGCTACACCTTC; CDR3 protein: CASSKGIYYGYTF
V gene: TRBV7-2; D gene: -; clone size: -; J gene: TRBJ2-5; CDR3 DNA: TGTGCCAGCAGCTTAGCGCGGGGGCAGGGGGAGACCCAGTACTTC; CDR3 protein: CASSLARGQGETQYF
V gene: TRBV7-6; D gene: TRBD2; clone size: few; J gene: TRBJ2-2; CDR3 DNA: TGTGCCAGCAGCCACAGACGGGGGGAGGCCGGGGAGCTGTTTTTT; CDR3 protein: CASSHRRGEAGELFF
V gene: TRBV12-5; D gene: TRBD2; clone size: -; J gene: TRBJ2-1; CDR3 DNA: TGTGCTAGTGGAGCGGGAGCGTTCCCCAATGAGCAGTTCTTC; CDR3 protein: CASGAGAFPNEQFF
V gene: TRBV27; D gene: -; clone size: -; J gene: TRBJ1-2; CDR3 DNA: TGTGCCAGCAAGCAAGATCGGGGAGGCTATGGCTACACCTTC; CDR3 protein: CASKQDRGGYGYTF
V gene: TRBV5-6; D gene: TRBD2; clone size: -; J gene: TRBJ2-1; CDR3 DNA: TGTGCCAGCAGCTTGCCGCATGGGGGGGAGTTCTTC; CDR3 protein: CASSLPHGGEFF
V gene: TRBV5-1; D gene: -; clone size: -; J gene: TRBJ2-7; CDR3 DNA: TGCGCCAGCAGCTTACCAGGCTACGAGCAGTACTTC; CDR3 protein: CASSLPGYEQYF
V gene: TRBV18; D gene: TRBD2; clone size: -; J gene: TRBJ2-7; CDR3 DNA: TGTGCCAGCTCACAGCAGCGGGACGGCTACGAGCAGTACTTC; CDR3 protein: CASSQQRDGYEQYF
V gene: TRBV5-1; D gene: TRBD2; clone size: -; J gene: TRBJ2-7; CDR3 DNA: TGCGCCAGCAGCCCGGGACTAGCGGGCGAGCAGTACTTC; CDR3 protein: CASSPGLAGEQYF
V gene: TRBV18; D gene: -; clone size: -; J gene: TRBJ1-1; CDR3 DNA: TGTGCCAGCTCACTAACCAGCGAGGGTGAAGCTTTCTTT; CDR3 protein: CASSLTSEGEAFF
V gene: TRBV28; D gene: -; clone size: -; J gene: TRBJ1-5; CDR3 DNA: TGTGCCAGCATTCACGGGGATAGCAATCAGCCCCAGCATTTT; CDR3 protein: CASIHGDSNQPQHF
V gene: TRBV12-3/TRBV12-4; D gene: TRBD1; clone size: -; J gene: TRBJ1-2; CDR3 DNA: TGTGCCAGCAGCTATCAGGGGGCTGCGGGCTACACCTTC; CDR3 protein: CASSYQGAAGYTF
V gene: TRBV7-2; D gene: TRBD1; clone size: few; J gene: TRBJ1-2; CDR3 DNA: TGTGCCAGCAGCTCCTACAGGGGGGACCGCTACACCTTC; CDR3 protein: CASSSYRGDRYTF
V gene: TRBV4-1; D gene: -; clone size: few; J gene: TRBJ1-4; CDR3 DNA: TGCGCCAGCAGCCAAGATCACAGAGAAAAACTGTTTTTT; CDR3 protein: CASSQDHREKLFF
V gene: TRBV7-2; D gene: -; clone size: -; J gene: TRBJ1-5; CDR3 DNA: TGTGCCAGCAGCTTAGTAGGGGAAAGAAGCAATCAGCCCCAGCATTTT; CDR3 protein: CASSLVGERSNQPQHF
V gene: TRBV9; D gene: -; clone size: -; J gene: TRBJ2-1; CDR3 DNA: TGTGCCAGCAGCTCCAGACTAGTCTCCGATGAGCAGTTCTTC; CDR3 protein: CASSSRLVSDEQFF
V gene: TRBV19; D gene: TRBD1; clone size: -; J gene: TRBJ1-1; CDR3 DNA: TGTGCCAGCCGGGACAGGGGGAACACTGAAGCTTTCTTT; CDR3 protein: CASRDRGNTEAFF
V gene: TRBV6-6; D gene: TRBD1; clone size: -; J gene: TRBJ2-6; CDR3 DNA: TGTGCCAGCAGTCACCGGGACAGGGGTAGGAGCGGGGCCAACGTCCTGACTTTC; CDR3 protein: CASSHRDRGRSGANVLTF
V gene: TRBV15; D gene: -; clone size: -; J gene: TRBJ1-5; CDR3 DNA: TGTGCCACCAGCAGAGATCCCCCCTTAGGACAATATAGCAATCAGCCCCAGCATTTT; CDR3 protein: CATSRDPPLGQYSNQPQHF
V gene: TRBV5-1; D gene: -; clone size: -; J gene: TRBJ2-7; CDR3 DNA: TGCGCCAGCAGCTCGTTACAGGGTACCGACGAGCAGTACTTC; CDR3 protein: CASSSLQGTDEQYF
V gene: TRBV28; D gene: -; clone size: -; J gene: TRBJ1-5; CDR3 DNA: TGTGCCAGCAGTCGTCAGTATAGCCAGCCCCAGCATTTT; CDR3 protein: CASSRQYSQPQHF
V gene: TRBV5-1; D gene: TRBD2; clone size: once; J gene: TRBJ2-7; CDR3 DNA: TGCGCCAGCAGCCGAGCGGGAGGTAGCTCCTACGAGCAGTACTTC; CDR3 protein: CASSRAGGSSYEQYF
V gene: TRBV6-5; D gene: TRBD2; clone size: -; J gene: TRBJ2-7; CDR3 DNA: TGTGCCAGCAGTTTCAGCGGGAGGTACGAGCAGTACTTC; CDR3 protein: CASSFSGRYEQYF
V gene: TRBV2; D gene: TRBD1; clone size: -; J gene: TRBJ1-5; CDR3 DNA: TGTGCCAGTAAGGCCCAGGGGGCTATTCAGCCCCAGCATTTT; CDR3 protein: CASKAQGAIQPQHF
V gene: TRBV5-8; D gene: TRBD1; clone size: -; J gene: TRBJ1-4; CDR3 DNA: TGTGCCAGCAGCTTCGAAATTGGTGGACAGGATAATGAAAAACTGTTTTTT; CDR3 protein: CASSFEIGGQDNEKLFF
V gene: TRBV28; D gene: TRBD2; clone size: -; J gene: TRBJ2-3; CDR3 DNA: TGTGCCAGCAGTGAAATGGGACTAGCGGGAGCAGATACGCAGTATTTT; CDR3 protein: CASSEMGLAGADTQYF
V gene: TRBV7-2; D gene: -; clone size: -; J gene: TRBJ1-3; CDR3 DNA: TGTGCCAGCAGCTTAAGTGTGTCAGGACACTCTGGAAACACCATATATTTT; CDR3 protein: CASSLSVSGHSGNTIYF
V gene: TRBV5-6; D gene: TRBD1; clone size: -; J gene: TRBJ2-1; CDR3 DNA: TGTGCCAGTACGGTGGTGGGACAGGGGAACAATGAGCAGTTCTTC; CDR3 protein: CASTVVGQGNNEQFF
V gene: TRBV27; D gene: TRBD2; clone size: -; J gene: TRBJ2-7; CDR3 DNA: TGTGCCAGCAGTCCGACTAGCGGGAGGGCCTACGAGCAGTACTTC; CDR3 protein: CASSPTSGRAYEQYF
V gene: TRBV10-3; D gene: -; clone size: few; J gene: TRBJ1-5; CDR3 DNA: TGTGCCATCAGTGAGGGGCAGGTCGGTCAGCCCCAGCATTTT; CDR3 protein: CAISEGQVGQPQHF
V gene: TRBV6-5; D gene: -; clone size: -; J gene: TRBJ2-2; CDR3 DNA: TGTGCCAGCAAGTACAGCAACACCGGGGAGCTGTTTTTT; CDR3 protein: CASKYSNTGELFF
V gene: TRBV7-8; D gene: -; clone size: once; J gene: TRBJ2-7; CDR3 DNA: TGTGCCAGCAGCCCCGTAGGGGGAAGGTACGAGCAGTACTTC; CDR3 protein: CASSPVGGRYEQYF
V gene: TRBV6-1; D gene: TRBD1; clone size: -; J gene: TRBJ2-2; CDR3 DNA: TGTGCCAGCAGTGCGATTGAATGGGGACAGGGATTGAGGTCCGGGGAGCTGTTTTTT; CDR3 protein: CASSAIEWGQGLRSGELFF
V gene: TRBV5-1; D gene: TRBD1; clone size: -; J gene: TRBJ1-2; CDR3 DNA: TGCGCCAGCAGCTTTCGACAGGGGGCGGAAGGCTACACCTTC; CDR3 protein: CASSFRQGAEGYTF
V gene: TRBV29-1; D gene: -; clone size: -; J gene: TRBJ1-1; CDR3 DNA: TGCAGCGGCGGTGGCACTGAAGCTTTCTTT; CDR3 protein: CSGGGTEAFF
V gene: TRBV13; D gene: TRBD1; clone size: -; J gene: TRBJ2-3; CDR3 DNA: TGTGCCAGCAGCACCCGGACAGGGATGACAGATACGCAGTATTTT; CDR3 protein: CASSTRTGMTDTQYF
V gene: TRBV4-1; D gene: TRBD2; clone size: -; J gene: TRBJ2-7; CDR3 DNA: TGCGCCAGCAGCCCGGGACTAGCGGGAGTCTCCTACGAGCAGTACTTC; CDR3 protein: CASSPGLAGVSYEQYF